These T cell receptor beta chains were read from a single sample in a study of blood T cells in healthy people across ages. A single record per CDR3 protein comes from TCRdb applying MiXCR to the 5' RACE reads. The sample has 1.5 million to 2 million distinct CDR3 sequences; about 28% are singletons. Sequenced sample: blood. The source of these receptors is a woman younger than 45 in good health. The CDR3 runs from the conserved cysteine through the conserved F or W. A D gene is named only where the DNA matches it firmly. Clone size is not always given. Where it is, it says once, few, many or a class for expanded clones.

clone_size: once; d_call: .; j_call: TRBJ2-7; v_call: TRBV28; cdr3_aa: CASSRFGRGYEQYF; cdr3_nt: TGTGCCAGCAGCAGGTTCGGCAGGGGCTACGAGCAGTACTTC
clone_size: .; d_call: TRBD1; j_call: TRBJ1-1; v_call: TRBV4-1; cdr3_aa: CASSQDPGQGNTEAFF; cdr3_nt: TGCGCCAGCAGCCAAGACCCCGGACAGGGGAACACTGAAGCTTTCTTT
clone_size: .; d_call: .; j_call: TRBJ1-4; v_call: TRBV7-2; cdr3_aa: CASSRSGLLDEKLFF; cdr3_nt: TGTGCCAGCAGTCGTTCCGGGTTGCTAGATGAAAAACTGTTTTTT
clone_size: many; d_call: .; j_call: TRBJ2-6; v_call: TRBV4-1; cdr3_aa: CASSHFRRLKALANVLTF; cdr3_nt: TGCGCCAGCAGCCATTTTCGCAGGTTAAAGGCCCTGGCCAACGTCCTGACTTTC
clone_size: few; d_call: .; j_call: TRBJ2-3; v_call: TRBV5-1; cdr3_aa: CASSDSGTTDTQYF; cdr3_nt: TGCGCCAGCAGCGACTCGGGAACGACAGATACGCAGTATTTT
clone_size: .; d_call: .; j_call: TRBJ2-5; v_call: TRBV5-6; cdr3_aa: CASSSGEGRTQYF; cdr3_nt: TGTGCCAGCAGCTCTGGGGAAGGGAGGACCCAGTACTTC
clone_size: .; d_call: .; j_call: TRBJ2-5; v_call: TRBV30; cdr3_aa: CAWGTLNRFRETQYF; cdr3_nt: TGTGCCTGGGGAACCCTAAACAGGTTTCGGGAGACCCAGTACTTC
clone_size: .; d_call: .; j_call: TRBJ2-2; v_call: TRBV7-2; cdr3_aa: CARATGSGELFF; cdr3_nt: TGTGCCAGAGCCACTGGGAGCGGGGAGCTGTTTTTT
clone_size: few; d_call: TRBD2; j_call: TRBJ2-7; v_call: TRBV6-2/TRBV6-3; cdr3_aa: CASSSRLAGVYNEQYF; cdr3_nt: TGTGCCAGCAGCTCCCGACTAGCGGGAGTCTACAATGAGCAGTACTTC
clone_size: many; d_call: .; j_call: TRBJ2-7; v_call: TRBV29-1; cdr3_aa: CSVGVAGTGEQYF; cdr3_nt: TGCAGCGTTGGTGTTGCGGGGACGGGGGAGCAGTACTTC
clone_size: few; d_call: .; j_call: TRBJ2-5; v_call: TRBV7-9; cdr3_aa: CASSLARGLPVETQYF; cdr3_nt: TGTGCCAGCAGCTTAGCGCGGGGACTCCCGGTGGAGACCCAGTACTTC
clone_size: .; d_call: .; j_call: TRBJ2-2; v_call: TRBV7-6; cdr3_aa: CASSLGQPINTGELFF; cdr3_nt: TGTGCCAGCAGCTTAGGGCAGCCTATAAACACCGGGGAGCTGTTTTTT
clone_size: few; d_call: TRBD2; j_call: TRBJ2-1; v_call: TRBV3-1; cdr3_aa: CASSTKRGFHEQFF; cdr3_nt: TGTGCCAGCTCTACAAAGCGGGGTTTCCATGAGCAGTTCTTC
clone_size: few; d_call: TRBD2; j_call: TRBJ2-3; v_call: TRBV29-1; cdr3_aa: CSLRPLGGRPSTDTQYF; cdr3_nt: TGCAGCCTCCGTCCCTTGGGCGGGAGGCCTAGCACAGATACGCAGTATTTT
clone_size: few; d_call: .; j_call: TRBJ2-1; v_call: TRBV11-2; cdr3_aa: CASSQGRGHSNEQFF; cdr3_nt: TGTGCCAGCAGCCAGGGCCGGGGACACTCCAATGAGCAGTTCTTC
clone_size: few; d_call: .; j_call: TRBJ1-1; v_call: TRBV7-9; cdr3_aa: CASSLWQGGLNTEAFF; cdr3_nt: TGTGCCAGCAGCTTATGGCAGGGAGGGTTGAACACTGAAGCTTTCTTT
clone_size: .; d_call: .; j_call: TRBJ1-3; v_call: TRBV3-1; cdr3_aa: CASGLSGRISGNTIYF; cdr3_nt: TGTGCCAGCGGCCTATCCGGACGGATCTCTGGAAACACCATATATTTT
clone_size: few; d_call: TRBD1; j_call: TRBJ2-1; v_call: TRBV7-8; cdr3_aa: CASSVLTGTYNEQFF; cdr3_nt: TGTGCCAGCAGCGTGTTGACAGGGACCTACAATGAGCAGTTCTTC
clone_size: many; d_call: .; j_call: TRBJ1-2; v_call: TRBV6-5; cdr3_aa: CASSYSGRDYGYTF; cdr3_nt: TGTGCCAGCAGTTACTCGGGCAGAGACTATGGCTACACCTTC
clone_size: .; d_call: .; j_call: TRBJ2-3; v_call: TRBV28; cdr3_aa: CATGSDTQYF; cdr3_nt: TGTGCCACCGGGTCGGATACGCAGTATTTT
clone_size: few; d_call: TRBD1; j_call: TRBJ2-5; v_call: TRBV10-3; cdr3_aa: CAISEGDSKKETQYF; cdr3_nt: TGTGCCATCAGTGAAGGGGACAGCAAGAAAGAGACCCAGTACTTC
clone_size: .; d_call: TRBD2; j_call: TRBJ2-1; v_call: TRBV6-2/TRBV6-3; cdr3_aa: CASSLRTSGINEQFF; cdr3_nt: TGTGCCAGCAGTCTTAGGACTAGCGGGATCAATGAGCAGTTCTTC
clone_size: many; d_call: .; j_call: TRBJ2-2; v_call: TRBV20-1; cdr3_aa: CSAREGTGELFF; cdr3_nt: TGCAGTGCTAGGGAAGGGACCGGGGAGCTGTTTTTT
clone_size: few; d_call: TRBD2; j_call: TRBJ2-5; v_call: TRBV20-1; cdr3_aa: CSAELLAGIGQETQYF; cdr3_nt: TGCAGTGCTGAGCTACTAGCGGGTATTGGCCAAGAGACCCAGTACTTC
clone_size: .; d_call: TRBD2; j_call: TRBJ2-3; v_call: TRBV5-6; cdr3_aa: CASRCAGGTDTQYF; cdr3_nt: TGTGCCAGCAGATGCGCGGGGGGTACAGATACGCAGTATTTT
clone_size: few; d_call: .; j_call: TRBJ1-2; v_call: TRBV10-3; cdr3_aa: CAISGTAISYGYTF; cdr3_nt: TGTGCCATCAGTGGGACAGCTATAAGCTATGGCTACACCTTC